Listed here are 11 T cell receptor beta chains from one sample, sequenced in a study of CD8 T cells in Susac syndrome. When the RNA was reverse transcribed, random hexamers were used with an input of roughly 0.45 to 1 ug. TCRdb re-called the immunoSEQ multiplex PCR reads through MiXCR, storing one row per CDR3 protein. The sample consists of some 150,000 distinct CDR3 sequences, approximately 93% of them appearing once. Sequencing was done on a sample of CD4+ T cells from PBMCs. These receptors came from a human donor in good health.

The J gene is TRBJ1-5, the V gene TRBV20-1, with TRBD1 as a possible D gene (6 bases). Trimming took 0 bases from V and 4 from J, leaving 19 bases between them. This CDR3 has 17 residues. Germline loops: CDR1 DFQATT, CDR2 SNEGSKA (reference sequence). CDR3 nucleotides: TGCAGTGCTAGAGAAATAGGGGGGGGTAGAGGAAATCAGCCCCAGCATTTT. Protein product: CSAREIGGGRGNQPQHF.

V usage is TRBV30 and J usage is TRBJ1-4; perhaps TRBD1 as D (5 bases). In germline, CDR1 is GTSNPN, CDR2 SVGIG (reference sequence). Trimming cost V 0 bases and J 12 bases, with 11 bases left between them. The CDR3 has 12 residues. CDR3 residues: CAWSVKGVELFF. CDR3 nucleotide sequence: TGTGCCTGGAGTGTAAAAGGGGTGGAACTGTTTTTT. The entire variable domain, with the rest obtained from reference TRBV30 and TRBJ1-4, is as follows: SQTIHQWPATLVQPVGSPLSLECTVEGTSNPNLYWYRQAAGRGLQLLFYSVGIGQISSEVPQNLSASRPQDRQFILSSKKLLLSDSGFYLCAWSVKGVELFFGSGTQLSVL.

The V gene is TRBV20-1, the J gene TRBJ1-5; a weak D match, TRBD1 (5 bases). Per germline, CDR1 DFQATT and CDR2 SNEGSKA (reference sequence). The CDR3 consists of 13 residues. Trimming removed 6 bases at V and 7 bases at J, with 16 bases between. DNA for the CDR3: TGCAGTGCCTCGAGAGGGGATAGGCAGCCCCAGCATTTT. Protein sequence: CSASRGDRQPQHF.

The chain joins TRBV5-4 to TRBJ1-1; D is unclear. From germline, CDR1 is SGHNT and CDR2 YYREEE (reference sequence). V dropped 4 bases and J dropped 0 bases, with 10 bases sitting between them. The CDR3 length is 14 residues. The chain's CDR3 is CASSPRTMNTEAFF. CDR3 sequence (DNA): TGTGCCAGCAGCCCCCGGACGATGAACACTGAAGCTTTCTTT.

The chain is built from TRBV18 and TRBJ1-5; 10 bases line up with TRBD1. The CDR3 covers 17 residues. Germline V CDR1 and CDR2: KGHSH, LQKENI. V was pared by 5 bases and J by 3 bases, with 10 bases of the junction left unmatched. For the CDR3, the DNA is TGTGCCAGCTCAAGGGGGACAGGGGTCATTGTCAATCAGCCCCAGCATTTT. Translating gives CASSRGTGVIVNQPQHF.

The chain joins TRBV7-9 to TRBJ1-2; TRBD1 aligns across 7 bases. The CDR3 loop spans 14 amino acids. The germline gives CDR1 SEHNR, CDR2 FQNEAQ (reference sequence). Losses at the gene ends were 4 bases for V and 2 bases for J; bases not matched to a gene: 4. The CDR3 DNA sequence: TGTGCCAGCAGCTCCCTGACAGGGAACTATGGCTACACCTTC. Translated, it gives CASSSLTGNYGYTF.

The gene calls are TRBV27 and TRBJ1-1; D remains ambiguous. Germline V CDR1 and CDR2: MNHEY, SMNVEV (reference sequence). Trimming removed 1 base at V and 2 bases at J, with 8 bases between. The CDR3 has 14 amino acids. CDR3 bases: TGTGCCAGCAGTTTATTAGTATCCAACACTGAAGCTTTCTTT. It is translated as CASSLLVSNTEAFF.

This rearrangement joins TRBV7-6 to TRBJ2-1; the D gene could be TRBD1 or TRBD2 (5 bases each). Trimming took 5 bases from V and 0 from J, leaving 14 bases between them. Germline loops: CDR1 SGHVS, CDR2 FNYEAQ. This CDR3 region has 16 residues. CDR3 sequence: CASSPRDGSSYNEQFF. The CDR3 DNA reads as TGTGCCAGCAGCCCTCGGGACGGTAGCTCCTACAATGAGCAGTTCTTC. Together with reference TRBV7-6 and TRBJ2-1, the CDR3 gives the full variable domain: GAGVSQSPRYKVTKRGQDVALRCDPISGHVSLYWYRQALGQGPEFLTYFNYEAQQDKSGLPNDRFSAERPEGSISTLTIQRTEQRDSAMYRCASSPRDGSSYNEQFFGPGTRLTVL.

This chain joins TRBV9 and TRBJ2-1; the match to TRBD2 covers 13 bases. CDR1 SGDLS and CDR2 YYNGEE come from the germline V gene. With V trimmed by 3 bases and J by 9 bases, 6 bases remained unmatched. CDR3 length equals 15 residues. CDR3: CASSAGLAGVVEQFF. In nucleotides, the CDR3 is TGTGCCAGCAGCGCAGGACTAGCGGGAGTGGTTGAGCAGTTCTTC.

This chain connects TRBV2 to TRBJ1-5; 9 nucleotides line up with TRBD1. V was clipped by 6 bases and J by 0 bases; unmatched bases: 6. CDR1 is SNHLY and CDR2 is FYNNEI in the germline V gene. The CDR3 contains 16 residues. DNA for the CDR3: TGTGCCAGCAGACCACACAGGGGGCCTAGCAATCAGCCCCAGCATTTT. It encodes CASRPHRGPSNQPQHF. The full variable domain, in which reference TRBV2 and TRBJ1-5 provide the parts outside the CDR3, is EPEVTQTPSHQVTQMGQEVILRCVPISNHLYFYWYRQILGQKVEFLVSFYNNEISEKSEIFDDQFSVERPDGSNFTLKIRSTKLEDSAMYFCASRPHRGPSNQPQHFGDGTRLSIL.

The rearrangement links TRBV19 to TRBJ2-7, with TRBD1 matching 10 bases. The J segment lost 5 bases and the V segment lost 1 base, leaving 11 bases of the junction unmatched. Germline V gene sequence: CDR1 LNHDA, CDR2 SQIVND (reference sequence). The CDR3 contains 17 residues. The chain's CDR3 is CASSIVAFGTGAHEQYF. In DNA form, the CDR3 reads TGTGCCAGTAGTATAGTCGCTTTCGGGACAGGGGCGCACGAGCAGTACTTC.